A selection of T cell receptor beta chains follows, all from one sample in a study of T cell repertoires in cytomegalovirus infection. TCRdb reanalysed the reads using MiXCR and keeps one entry per CDR3 protein. The table shows hundreds of thousands of distinct CDR3 sequences, with 24% occurring only once. What was sequenced was CD8+ T cells from PBMCs. The receptors were gathered from a human donor in good health (CMV status not recorded). Some clones in this sample may be carry-over from other donors' samples. The CDR3 runs from the conserved cysteine through the conserved F or W. D genes are given only for firm matches. The listing skips clone size in some rows; elsewhere it reads once, few, many or a size class.

J gene: TRBJ1-4; D gene: TRBD1; clone size: few; V gene: TRBV7-8; CDR3 protein: CASSAGAGGRKKLFF; CDR3 DNA: TGTGCCAGCAGCGCCGGGGCAGGGGGCAGGAAAAAACTGTTTTTT
J gene: TRBJ1-2; D gene: -; clone size: many; V gene: TRBV7-9; CDR3 protein: CASSLGQYGYTF; CDR3 DNA: TGTGCCAGCAGCTTAGGGCAGTATGGCTACACCTTC
J gene: TRBJ2-2; D gene: -; clone size: -; V gene: TRBV4-2; CDR3 protein: CASSHQAGPAGTGELFF; CDR3 DNA: TGTGCCAGCAGCCACCAAGCAGGCCCGGCGGGCACCGGGGAGCTGTTTTTT
J gene: TRBJ2-3; D gene: TRBD2; clone size: -; V gene: TRBV2; CDR3 protein: CASTGLAGGTDTQYF; CDR3 DNA: TGTGCCAGCACTGGACTAGCGGGGGGCACAGATACGCAGTATTTT
J gene: TRBJ2-1; D gene: -; clone size: few; V gene: TRBV4-1; CDR3 protein: CASSQDWAGEQFF; CDR3 DNA: TGCGCCAGCAGCCAAGATTGGGCAGGTGAGCAGTTCTTC
J gene: TRBJ1-2; D gene: -; clone size: -; V gene: TRBV2; CDR3 protein: CATDGFYGYTF; CDR3 DNA: TGTGCCACCGACGGGTTTTATGGCTACACCTTC
J gene: TRBJ2-7; D gene: -; clone size: few; V gene: TRBV19; CDR3 protein: CASSIDRRTGNYEQYF; CDR3 DNA: TGTGCCAGTAGTATCGATCGGCGAACCGGGAACTACGAGCAGTACTTC
J gene: TRBJ2-5; D gene: -; clone size: -; V gene: TRBV7-6; CDR3 protein: CASSPYAGLGETQYF; CDR3 DNA: TGTGCCAGCAGCCCCTATGCGGGTTTGGGAGAGACCCAGTACTTC
J gene: TRBJ2-1; D gene: TRBD2; clone size: -; V gene: TRBV12-3/TRBV12-4; CDR3 protein: CASRLSGGYNEQFF; CDR3 DNA: TGTGCCAGCAGACTCAGCGGGGGCTACAATGAGCAGTTCTTC
J gene: TRBJ1-1; D gene: -; clone size: few; V gene: TRBV6-2/TRBV6-3; CDR3 protein: CASSYSASDINTEAFF; CDR3 DNA: TGTGCCAGCAGTTACTCGGCGAGCGATATAAACACTGAAGCTTTCTTT
J gene: TRBJ2-7; D gene: TRBD2; clone size: many; V gene: TRBV7-8; CDR3 protein: CASSLSGAVYEQYF; CDR3 DNA: TGTGCCAGCAGCTTAAGCGGGGCAGTCTACGAGCAGTACTTC
J gene: TRBJ2-1; D gene: -; clone size: -; V gene: TRBV12-3/TRBV12-4; CDR3 protein: CASTSYHNEQFF; CDR3 DNA: TGTGCCAGCACCTCTTACCACAATGAGCAGTTCTTC
J gene: TRBJ2-1; D gene: -; clone size: -; V gene: TRBV11-1; CDR3 protein: CASSLEYGREQFF; CDR3 DNA: TGTGCCAGCAGCTTAGAATATGGACGGGAGCAGTTCTTC
J gene: TRBJ1-2; D gene: -; clone size: -; V gene: TRBV5-1; CDR3 protein: CASSLRGPGYGYTF; CDR3 DNA: TGCGCCAGCAGCTTAAGAGGACCAGGTTATGGCTACACCTTC
J gene: TRBJ1-1; D gene: TRBD1; clone size: -; V gene: TRBV7-9; CDR3 protein: CASSHRTGGNTEAFF; CDR3 DNA: TGTGCCAGCAGCCACCGGACAGGAGGGAACACTGAAGCTTTCTTT
J gene: TRBJ2-1; D gene: -; clone size: -; V gene: TRBV20-1; CDR3 protein: CSASWGGEWNEQFF; CDR3 DNA: TGCAGTGCGAGCTGGGGAGGCGAGTGGAATGAGCAGTTCTTC
J gene: TRBJ1-1; D gene: -; clone size: once; V gene: TRBV28; CDR3 protein: CASSPPGQDDTEAYF; CDR3 DNA: TGTGCCAGCAGCCCTCCGGGACAAGACGACACTGAAGCTTACTTT
J gene: TRBJ2-1; D gene: TRBD1; clone size: few; V gene: TRBV27; CDR3 protein: CASSFNRGYEQFF; CDR3 DNA: TGTGCCAGCAGTTTTAACAGGGGCTATGAGCAGTTCTTC
J gene: TRBJ2-1; D gene: -; clone size: many; V gene: TRBV7-9; CDR3 protein: CASSGQGGAKAHEQFF; CDR3 DNA: TGTGCCAGCAGCGGACAAGGGGGGGCTAAGGCTCATGAGCAGTTCTTC
J gene: TRBJ2-2; D gene: TRBD2; clone size: many; V gene: TRBV7-6; CDR3 protein: CASSLDWTSGGRANTGELFF; CDR3 DNA: TGTGCCAGCAGCTTAGATTGGACTAGCGGGGGGCGAGCGAACACCGGGGAGCTGTTTTTT
J gene: TRBJ2-4; D gene: -; clone size: -; V gene: TRBV29-1; CDR3 protein: CSVDPDAKNIQYF; CDR3 DNA: TGCAGCGTTGATCCGGACGCAAAAAACATTCAGTACTTC
J gene: TRBJ1-2; D gene: -; clone size: -; V gene: TRBV7-9; CDR3 protein: CASSSTPLQNYGYTF; CDR3 DNA: TGTGCCAGCAGCTCTACACCTCTTCAAAACTATGGCTACACCTTC
J gene: TRBJ1-5; D gene: -; clone size: few; V gene: TRBV4-1; CDR3 protein: CASSQVTGVGNQPQHF; CDR3 DNA: TGCGCCAGCAGCCAAGTCACGGGGGTGGGCAATCAGCCCCAGCATTTT
J gene: TRBJ2-1; D gene: TRBD2; clone size: -; V gene: TRBV7-9; CDR3 protein: CASSDQRASGGLHEQFF; CDR3 DNA: TGTGCCAGCAGCGACCAGAGAGCTAGCGGGGGTCTGCATGAGCAGTTCTTC
J gene: TRBJ2-2; D gene: -; clone size: few; V gene: TRBV2; CDR3 protein: CASSDPRQPANTGELFF; CDR3 DNA: TGTGCCAGCAGTGACCCCCGGCAGCCCGCGAACACCGGGGAGCTGTTTTTT
J gene: TRBJ2-1; D gene: -; clone size: -; V gene: TRBV14; CDR3 protein: CASSQDRVGEQFF; CDR3 DNA: TGTGCCAGCAGCCAAGACAGGGTGGGTGAGCAGTTCTTC
J gene: TRBJ1-2; D gene: -; clone size: few; V gene: TRBV27; CDR3 protein: CASKRGVGYGYTF; CDR3 DNA: TGTGCCAGCAAACGAGGGGTCGGCTATGGCTACACCTTC
J gene: TRBJ1-2; D gene: TRBD1; clone size: -; V gene: TRBV6-6; CDR3 protein: CASSYSQDRPIYGYTF; CDR3 DNA: TGTGCCAGCAGTTACTCCCAGGACAGGCCTATCTATGGCTACACCTTC